This T cell receptor beta chain was recovered during a study of monozygotic twins with inflammatory bowel disease. Study observations and caveats: Clonotype sharing was lower in IBD patients than healthy twins, most markedly with disease activity. Extra variability in the repertoires of patients may have come from differing immunosuppressive treatments. Twins classed as concordant or discordant showed no difference in repertoire similarity, possibly from limited power.

This clonotype ranks as medium-sized in terms of frequency. Antigen unknown. Germline CDR1 and CDR2: LNHNV and YYDKDF (reference sequence). The length of the CDR3 is 12 residues. TCRdb reprocessed the 5' RACE reads and reports one entry per CDR3 protein, with no DNA. The sample table sets out approximately 45,000 distinct CDR3 sequences. The TCR sequence derives from a human donor with ulcerative colitis or Crohn's disease, or a healthy co-twin of an affected twin (not recorded which). The chain is built from TRBV15 and TRBJ2-3. The source material was blood. This chain's CDR3 is CATSREKDTQYF. Drawing the rest from reference TRBV15 and TRBJ2-3, the complete variable domain is DAMVIQNPRYQVTQFGKPVTLSCSQTLNHNVMYWYQQKSSQAPKLLFHYYDKDFNNEADTPDNFQSRRPNTSFCFLDIRSPGLGDTAMYLCATSREKDTQYFGPGTRLTVL.